Below, 20 T cell receptor beta chains from the same sample are listed, as sequenced in a study of identical twins. TCRdb processed the 5' RACE reads anew with MiXCR; each CDR3 protein has one entry. This sample has 500,000 to 600,000 distinct CDR3 sequences, with roughly a fifth found just once. This same sample was also part of a study on T cells expressing NK-cell markers.

Sequencing used CD4+ T cells sorted from blood. All receptors come from a woman aged 18-29 years in good health.

The V gene is TRBV19, the J gene TRBJ2-7; D may be TRBD2 (5 bases). This CDR3 region has 13 residues. Germline loops: CDR1 LNHDA, CDR2 SQIVND (reference sequence). CDR3 DNA sequence: TGTGCAACCGCGGAGGATCCCCCCTACGAGCAGTACTTC. Translation: CATAEDPPYEQYF.

The chain joins TRBV12-3 or TRBV12-4 to TRBJ2-1; D might be TRBD2 (7 bases). V shed 3 bases and J shed 0 bases, with 9 bases lying between them. The CDR3 has 15 residues. The DNA for the CDR3 is TGTGCCAGCAGTTTGGGGGGGGCCTCCTACAATGAGCAGTTCTTC. The encoded protein is CASSLGGASYNEQFF.

This clonotype turned up a few times. The chain recombines TRBV15 with TRBJ2-3; D perhaps matches TRBD1 (6 bases). V was clipped by 5 bases and J by 2 bases, with 11 bases between them. Germline V gives CDR1 LNHNV, CDR2 YYDKDF (reference sequence). The CDR3 loop spans 14 amino acids. The CDR3 region has the DNA TGTGCCACCAGCTATGGACAGTACACAGATACGCAGTATTTT. Translation: CATSYGQYTDTQYF.

This clonotype showed up just a few times. The rearrangement uses TRBV12-3 or TRBV12-4 and TRBJ2-1; maybe TRBD2 (7 bases). The CDR3 sequence is 16 residues long. The germline V and J ends were trimmed by 5 bases and 8 bases, with 22 bases remaining between them. CDR3 coding DNA: TGTGCCAGCAGTCAATGGGGGGGGCGCATTGGGGATGAGCAGTTCTTC. Protein sequence: CASSQWGGRIGDEQFF.

This clonotype was seen a handful of times. The chain links TRBV20-1 to TRBJ1-5; no definite D call. Germline lookup yields CDR1 DFQATT and CDR2 SNEGSKA (reference sequence). The CDR3 contains 14 residues. Trimming removed 1 base from V and 1 base from J, with 8 bases in between. CDR3 residues: CSARGAGSNQPQHF. The CDR3 bases are TGCAGTGCTAGAGGGGCGGGAAGCAATCAGCCCCAGCATTTT.

The chain couples TRBV6-1 to TRBJ1-1; no clear D gene. Germline V lookup: CDR1 MNHNS, CDR2 SASEGT. The CDR3 extends over 9 amino acids. Trimming took off 6 bases at V and 9 bases at J, with 5 bases between the two ends. The chain's CDR3 is CASRPQAFF. Written as DNA, the CDR3 is TGTGCCAGCAGGCCTCAAGCTTTCTTT.

The rearrangement joins TRBV7-9 to TRBJ1-1; TRBD1 is a possible D gene (5 bases). This CDR3 is built from 14 residues. Germline assignment: CDR1 SEHNR and CDR2 FQNEAQ (reference sequence). Trimming removed 2 bases from V and 2 bases from J, with 9 bases in between. CDR3 nucleotides: TGTGCCAGCAGCTTAACGGGGGATAACACTGAAGCTTTCTTT. Protein: CASSLTGDNTEAFF.

The chain links TRBV7-6 to TRBJ2-3; 7 nucleotides line up with TRBD1. This CDR3 comprises 16 residues. After removal of 3 bases from V and 6 bases from J, the junction contained 12 bases not matched to a gene. Germline V gives CDR1 SGHVS, CDR2 FNYEAQ. In DNA form, the CDR3 reads TGTGCCAGCAGCTTTCAACGAGCAGGGGGTACGGATACGCAGTATTTT. As protein: CASSFQRAGGTDTQYF.

The chain combines TRBV7-2 with TRBJ2-1, with D unclear. The V end lost 7 bases, the J end lost 0 bases, and 10 bases lay between the germline ends. The germline gives CDR1 SGHTA, CDR2 FQGNSA. The CDR3 is made up of 14 amino acids. The CDR3: CASILQISYNEQFF. As DNA, the CDR3 is TGTGCCAGCATACTACAGATCTCCTACAATGAGCAGTTCTTC.

This rearrangement joins TRBV7-3 to TRBJ2-1, with 7 bases aligning to TRBD2. The CDR3 loop spans 14 amino acids. Germline V gene sequence: CDR1 SGHTA, CDR2 FQGTGA. The trim removed 0 bases at V and 12 bases at J, leaving 8 bases unmatched. The CDR3 nucleotides read TGTGCCAGCAGCTTAACGTCTAGCGGTGGGGCGCAGTTCTTC. It translates to CASSLTSSGGAQFF.

In its sample, this clonotype was seen many times. The chain carries TRBV6-2 or TRBV6-3 and TRBJ2-1; TRBD1 matches 12 bases. The CDR3 has 15 residues. J gave up 8 bases and V 0 bases, and 2 bases lay outside the gene matches. From germline, CDR1 is MNHEY and CDR2 SVGEGT. The CDR3 DNA sequence: TGTGCCAGCAGTTACTCCGGGACAGGGGGCTATGAGCAGTTCTTC. Translating gives CASSYSGTGGYEQFF.

Ten or more counts support this clonotype. The gene calls are TRBV29-1 and TRBJ2-3; tentatively, D is TRBD1 (6 bases). The germline gives CDR1 SQVTM, CDR2 ANQGSEA. This CDR3 has 13 residues. Trimming took 3 bases from V and 1 from J, leaving 8 bases between them. The CDR3 sequence is CSVDEGGTDTQYF. CDR3 nucleotide sequence: TGCAGCGTTGACGAGGGGGGCACAGATACGCAGTATTTT.

The chain links TRBV4-2 to TRBJ1-1; a weak D match, TRBD1 (5 bases). The V end lost 2 bases, the J end lost 4 bases, and 8 bases lay between the germline ends. The CDR3 is 13 amino acids. Germline V lookup: CDR1 LGHNA, CDR2 YNFKEQ. CDR3 in amino acids: CASSQPGGTEAFF. In DNA form, the CDR3 reads TGTGCCAGCAGCCAACCCGGGGGCACTGAAGCTTTCTTT.

This chain's CDR3 is CASSEAGGKYNEQFF. The CDR3 DNA reads as TGTGCCAGCAGTGAAGCGGGGGGAAAATACAATGAGCAGTTCTTC. This chain uses TRBV25-1 with TRBJ2-1; 8 nucleotides align to TRBD2. The CDR3 is made up of 15 amino acids. CDR1 MGHDK and CDR2 SYGVNS come from the germline V gene. With V trimmed by 2 bases and J by 4 bases, 4 bases remained unmatched.

This clonotype has just a few counts. V is TRBV7-2 and J is TRBJ2-7; 8 nucleotides align to TRBD2. The CDR3 contains 16 residues. The J segment lost 2 bases and the V segment lost 1 base, leaving 7 bases of the junction unmatched. Germline lookup yields CDR1 SGHTA and CDR2 FQGNSA. The CDR3 nucleotides are TGTGCCAGCAGCTTAGTCATGGCTAGCGGGCCCTACGAGCAGTACTTC. The encoded protein is CASSLVMASGPYEQYF.

This clonotype appeared a few times. This sequence joins TRBV20-1 and TRBJ1-1; tentative D call: TRBD1 (5 bases). With 1 base removed from V and 1 base from J, the gap between germline ends came to 10 bases. The CDR3 loop spans 14 amino acids. Germline values: CDR1 DFQATT, CDR2 SNEGSKA (reference sequence). CDR3: CSARGARGNTEAFF. The CDR3 DNA sequence: TGCAGTGCTAGAGGGGCGAGGGGGAACACTGAAGCTTTCTTT.

In its sample, this clonotype was seen a few times. The chain links TRBV5-6 to TRBJ2-4; D perhaps matches TRBD1 (6 bases). The germline V gene has CDR1 SGHDT and CDR2 YYEEEE. V lost 2 bases to trimming and J lost 7 bases, with 10 bases between them. The CDR3 consists of 13 residues. CDR3 sequence: CASSFTGTNIQYF. The CDR3 nucleotides read TGTGCCAGCAGCTTCACAGGGACCAACATTCAGTACTTC.

The V and J genes are TRBV5-1 and TRBJ1-1; D gene unclear. This CDR3 comprises 14 residues. Germline V gene lookup returns CDR1 SGHRS and CDR2 YFSETQ. Between the trimmed V and J ends, which lost 4 bases and 7 bases, there was a span of 17 bases. For the CDR3, the DNA is TGCGCCAGCAGCCTATTCGGGTCTACGAGTGAAGCTTTCTTT. Its translation is CASSLFGSTSEAFF.

The gene calls are TRBV12-3 or TRBV12-4 and TRBJ2-7; 15 bases are shared with TRBD2. The CDR3 contains 16 residues. V was pared by 4 bases and J by 4 bases, with 5 bases of the junction left unmatched. The CDR3 reads CASSSRTSGRAYEQYF. CDR3 sequence (DNA): TGTGCCAGCAGTTCTCGGACTAGCGGGAGGGCATACGAGCAGTACTTC.

This clonotype was seen more than once but under ten times. This rearrangement joins TRBV18 to TRBJ1-1; 7 bases fit TRBD1. Trimming at V came to 3 bases and at J to 2 bases, leaving 9 bases not matched to a gene. Per the germline V gene, CDR1 is KGHSH and CDR2 is LQKENI. The CDR3 has 16 amino acids. The CDR3 reads CASSPLGQPSNTEAFF. Here the CDR3 DNA reads TGTGCCAGCTCACCTTTGGGACAGCCGAGTAACACTGAAGCTTTCTTT.